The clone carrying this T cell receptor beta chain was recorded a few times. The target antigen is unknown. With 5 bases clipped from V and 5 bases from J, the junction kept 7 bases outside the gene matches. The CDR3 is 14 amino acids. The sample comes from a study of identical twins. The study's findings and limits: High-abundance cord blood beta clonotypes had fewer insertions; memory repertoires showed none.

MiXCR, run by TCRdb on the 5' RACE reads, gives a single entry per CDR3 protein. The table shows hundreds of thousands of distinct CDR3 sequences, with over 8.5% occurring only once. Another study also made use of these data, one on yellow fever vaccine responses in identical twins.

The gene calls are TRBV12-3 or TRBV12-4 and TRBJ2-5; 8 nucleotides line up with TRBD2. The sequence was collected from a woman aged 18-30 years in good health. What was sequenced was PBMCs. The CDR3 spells CASSRRGGLETQYF. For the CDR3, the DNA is TGTGCCAGCAGTCGACGGGGGGGCCTGGAGACCCAGTACTTC.